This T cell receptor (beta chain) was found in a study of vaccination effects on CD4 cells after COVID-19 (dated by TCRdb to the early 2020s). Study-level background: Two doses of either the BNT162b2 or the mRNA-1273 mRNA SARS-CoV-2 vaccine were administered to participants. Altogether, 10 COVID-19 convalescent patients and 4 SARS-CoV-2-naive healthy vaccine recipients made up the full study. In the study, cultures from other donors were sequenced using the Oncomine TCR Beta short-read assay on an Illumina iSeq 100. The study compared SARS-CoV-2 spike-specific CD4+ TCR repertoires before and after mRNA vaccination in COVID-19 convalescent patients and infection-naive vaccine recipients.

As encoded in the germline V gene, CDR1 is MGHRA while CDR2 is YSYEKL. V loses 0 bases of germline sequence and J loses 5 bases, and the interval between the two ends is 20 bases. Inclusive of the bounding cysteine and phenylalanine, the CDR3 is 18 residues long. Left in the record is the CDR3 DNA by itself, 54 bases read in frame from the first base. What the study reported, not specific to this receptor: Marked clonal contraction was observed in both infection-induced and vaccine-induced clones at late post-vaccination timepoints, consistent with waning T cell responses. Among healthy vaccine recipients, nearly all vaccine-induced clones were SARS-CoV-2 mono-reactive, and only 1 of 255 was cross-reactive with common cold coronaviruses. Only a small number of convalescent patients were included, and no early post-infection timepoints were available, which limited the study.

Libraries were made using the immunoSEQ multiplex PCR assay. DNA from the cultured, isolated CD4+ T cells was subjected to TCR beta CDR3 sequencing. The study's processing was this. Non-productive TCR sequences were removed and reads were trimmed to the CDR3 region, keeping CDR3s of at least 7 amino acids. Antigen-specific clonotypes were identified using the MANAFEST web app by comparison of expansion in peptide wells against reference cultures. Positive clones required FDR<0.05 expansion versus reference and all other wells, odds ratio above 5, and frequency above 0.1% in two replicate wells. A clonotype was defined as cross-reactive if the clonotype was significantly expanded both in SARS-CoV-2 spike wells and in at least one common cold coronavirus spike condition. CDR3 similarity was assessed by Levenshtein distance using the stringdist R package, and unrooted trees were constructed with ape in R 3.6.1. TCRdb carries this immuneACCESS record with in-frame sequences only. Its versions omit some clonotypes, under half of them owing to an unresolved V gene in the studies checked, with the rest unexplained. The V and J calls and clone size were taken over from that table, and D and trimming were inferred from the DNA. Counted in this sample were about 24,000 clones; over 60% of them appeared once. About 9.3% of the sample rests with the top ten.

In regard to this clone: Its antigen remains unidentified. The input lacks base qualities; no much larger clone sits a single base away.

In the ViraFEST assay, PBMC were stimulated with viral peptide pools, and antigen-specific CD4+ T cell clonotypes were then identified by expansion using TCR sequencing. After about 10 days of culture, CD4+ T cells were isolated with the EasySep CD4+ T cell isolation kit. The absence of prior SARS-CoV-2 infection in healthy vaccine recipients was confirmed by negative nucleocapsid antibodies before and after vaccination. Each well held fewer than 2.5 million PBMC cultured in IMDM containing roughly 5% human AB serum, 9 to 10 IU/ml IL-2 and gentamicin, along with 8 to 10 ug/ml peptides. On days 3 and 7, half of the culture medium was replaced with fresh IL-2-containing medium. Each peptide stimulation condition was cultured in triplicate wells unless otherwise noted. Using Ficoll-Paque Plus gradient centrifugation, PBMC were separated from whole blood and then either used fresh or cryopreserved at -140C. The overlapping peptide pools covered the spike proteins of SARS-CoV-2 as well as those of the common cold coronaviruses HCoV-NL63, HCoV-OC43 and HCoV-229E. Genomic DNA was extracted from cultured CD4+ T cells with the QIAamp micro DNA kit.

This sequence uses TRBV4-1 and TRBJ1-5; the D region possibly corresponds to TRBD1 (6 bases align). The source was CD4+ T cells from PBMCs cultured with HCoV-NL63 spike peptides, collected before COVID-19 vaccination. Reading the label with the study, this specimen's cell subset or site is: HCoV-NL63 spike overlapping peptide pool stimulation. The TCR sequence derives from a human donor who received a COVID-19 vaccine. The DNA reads TGCGCCAGCAGCCAAGATCTAGCGTTCCGCAGGGGCGATCAGCCCCAGCATTTT. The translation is CASSQDLAFRRGDQPQHF.